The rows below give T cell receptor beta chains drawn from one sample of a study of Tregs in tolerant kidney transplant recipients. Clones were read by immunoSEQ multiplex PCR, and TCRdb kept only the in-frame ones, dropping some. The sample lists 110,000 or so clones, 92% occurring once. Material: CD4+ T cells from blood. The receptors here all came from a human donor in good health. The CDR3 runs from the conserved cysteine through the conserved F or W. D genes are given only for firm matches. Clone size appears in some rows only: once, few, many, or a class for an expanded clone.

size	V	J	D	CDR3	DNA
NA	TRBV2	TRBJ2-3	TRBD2	CASTPGLVADTQYF	TGTGCCAGCACTCCAGGACTAGTGGCAGATACGCAGTATTTT
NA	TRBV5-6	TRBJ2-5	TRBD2	CASRKRTSETKTQYF	TGTGCCAGCAGAAAACGGACTAGTGAGACGAAGACCCAGTACTTC
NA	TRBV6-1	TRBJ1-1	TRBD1	CASSYSDRDFF	TGTGCCAGCAGTTATAGCGACAGGGATTTCTTT
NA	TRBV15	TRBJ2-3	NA	CATSSRVAGSLTDTQYF	TGTGCCACCAGCAGCCGCGTCGCAGGGTCCCTAACAGATACGCAGTATTTT
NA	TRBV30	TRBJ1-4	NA	CAWSNTGGSNEKLFF	TGTGCCTGGAGTAATACCGGGGGAAGCAATGAAAAACTGTTTTTT
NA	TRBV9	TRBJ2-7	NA	CASSVDQGRYEQYF	TGTGCCAGCAGCGTAGATCAGGGGAGGTACGAGCAGTACTTC
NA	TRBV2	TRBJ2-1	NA	CASSEGPFYNEQFF	TGTGCCAGCAGTGAAGGGCCATTCTACAATGAGCAGTTCTTC
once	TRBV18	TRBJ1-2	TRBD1	CASSHPGQGNGYTF	TGTGCCAGCTCACACCCGGGACAGGGGAATGGCTACACCTTC
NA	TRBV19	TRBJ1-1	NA	CASRLRGDTEAFF	TGTGCCAGTAGACTCCGCGGTGACACTGAAGCTTTCTTT
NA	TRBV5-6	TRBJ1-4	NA	CASSNNKANGGEKLFF	TGTGCCAGCAGCAATAATAAGGCGAATGGAGGGGAAAAACTGTTTTTT
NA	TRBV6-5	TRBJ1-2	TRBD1	CASSPDRGRNYGYTF	TGTGCCAGCAGCCCGGACAGGGGGCGCAACTATGGCTACACCTTC
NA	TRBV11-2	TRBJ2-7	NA	CASSLTERPEQYF	TGTGCCAGCAGCTTAACTGAACGGCCCGAGCAGTACTTC
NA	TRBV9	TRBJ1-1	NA	CASSPGGLMNTEAFF	TGTGCCAGCAGCCCCGGGGGCCTTATGAACACTGAAGCTTTCTTT
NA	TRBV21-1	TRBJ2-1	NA	CASSNMQGEPARYNEQFF	TGTGCCAGCAGCAATATGCAGGGAGAGCCCGCACGCTACAATGAGCAGTTCTTC
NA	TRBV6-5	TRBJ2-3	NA	CASSSGTATDTQYF	TGTGCCAGCAGTTCCGGGACGGCCACAGATACGCAGTATTTT
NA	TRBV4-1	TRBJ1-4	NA	CASSQEGIPNEKLFF	TGCGCCAGCAGCCAAGAGGGCATCCCCAATGAAAAACTGTTTTTT
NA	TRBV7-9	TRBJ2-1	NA	CASSLVPGAYNEQFF	TGTGCCAGCAGCTTAGTACCAGGGGCCTACAATGAGCAGTTCTTC
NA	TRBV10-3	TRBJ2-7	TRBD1	CAISEGGQYEQYF	TGTGCCATCAGTGAGGGGGGACAGTACGAGCAGTACTTC
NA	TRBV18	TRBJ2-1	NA	CASSPPGGMVNEQFF	TGTGCCAGCTCACCACCTGGGGGAATGGTCAATGAGCAGTTCTTC
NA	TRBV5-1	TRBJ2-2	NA	CASSLGAAGLFF	TGCGCCAGCAGCTTGGGCGCGGCGGGGCTGTTTTTT
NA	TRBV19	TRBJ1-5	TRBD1	CASSATGVAEPQHF	TGTGCCAGTAGTGCGACAGGGGTGGCTGAGCCCCAGCATTTT
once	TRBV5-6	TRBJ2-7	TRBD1	CASSLDRVYEQYF	TGTGCCAGCAGCCTTGACAGGGTCTACGAGCAGTACTTC
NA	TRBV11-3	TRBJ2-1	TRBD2	CASSLVPGLAGGEQFF	TGTGCCAGCAGCTTAGTACCGGGACTAGCGGGGGGGGAGCAGTTCTTC
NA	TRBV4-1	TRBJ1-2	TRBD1	CASSPTGVYVGYTF	TGCGCCAGCAGCCCGACAGGGGTCTATGTTGGCTACACCTTC
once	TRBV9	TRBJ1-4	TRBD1	CASSAGQGLPNEKLFF	TGTGCCAGCAGCGCGGGACAGGGGCTTCCTAATGAAAAACTGTTTTTT
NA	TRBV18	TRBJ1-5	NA	CASSPQGNSNQPQHF	TGTGCCAGCTCACCACAAGGGAATAGCAATCAGCCCCAGCATTTT
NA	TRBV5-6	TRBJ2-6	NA	CASSLRFWGGSGANVLTF	TGTGCCAGCAGCTTGCGGTTTTGGGGTGGGTCTGGGGCCAACGTCCTGACTTTC
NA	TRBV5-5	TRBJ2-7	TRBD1	CASSLIAGGIYEQYF	TGTGCCAGCAGCTTGATCGCAGGGGGCATCTACGAGCAGTACTTC
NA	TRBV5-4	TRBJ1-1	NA	CASSAAGRGNTEAFF	TGTGCCAGCAGCGCTGCGGGACGGGGGAACACTGAAGCTTTCTTT
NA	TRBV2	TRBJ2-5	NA	CASSLRDTPGTQYF	TGTGCCAGCAGTTTACGGGACACCCCCGGGACCCAGTACTTC